Listed below are T cell receptor beta chains from one sample, sequenced in a study of blood T cells in healthy people across ages. Each CDR3 protein gets one entry after TCRdb re-called the 5' RACE reads with MiXCR. Found here are around 900,000 distinct CDR3 sequences, approximately 50% of them singletons; the top ten hold over 20%. The specimen was blood. The receptors come from a woman between 55 and 75 years old in good health. The conserved cysteine and the conserved F or W are not part of the CDR3 here.

len	v_gene	CDR3aa
12	TRBV7-8	ASKMAGPVDTQY
10	TRBV6-2/TRBV6-3	ASSYSRIGYT
13	TRBV20-1	SAINGRWVTDTQY
15	TRBV4-1	ASSPYSEAGVDKTQY
14	TRBV12-3/TRBV12-4	ASSGRTSGRVNTQY
13	TRBV29-1	SVGPGLGISREQF
14	TRBV5-1	ASSLMNSGSSDTQY
12	TRBV2	ASSESWSVGEQF
14	TRBV2	ASSEYGGPRTDTQY
12	TRBV27	ASSLAGEANEQI
13	TRBV20-1	SAGLAGGPTYEQY
13	TRBV27	ASSSGGGVIYEQY
12	TRBV6-6	ASTRDRGYNEQF
12	TRBV27	ASNAGLAASEQY
13	TRBV11-2	ASSRGGPPNDIQY
11	TRBV27	ASSTRENYGYT
11	TRBV11-2	ASSLVPPSEQY
11	TRBV5-5	ASSLAPAEGQF
14	TRBV7-9	ASSLSGVRSGMTQY
12	TRBV27	ASSWGFGADTQY
12	TRBV29-1	SARVGTGGHEQY
10	TRBV29-1	SVDLQGETQY
16	TRBV12-3/TRBV12-4	ASSLGPGTGTAGYGYT
15	TRBV4-2	ASSQVFGTGENYGYT
12	TRBV12-3/TRBV12-4	ASILGLEFNEQF
11	TRBV7-2	ASSVDRAYEQY
13	TRBV18	ASSPRDRGNEKLF
13	TRBV6-2/TRBV6-3	ASRNKGHLSYEQY
12	TRBV28	ASSSNRARYEQY
16	TRBV4-2	ASSQEPASWSSTDTQY
13	TRBV7-3	ASSKRTGTTDTQY